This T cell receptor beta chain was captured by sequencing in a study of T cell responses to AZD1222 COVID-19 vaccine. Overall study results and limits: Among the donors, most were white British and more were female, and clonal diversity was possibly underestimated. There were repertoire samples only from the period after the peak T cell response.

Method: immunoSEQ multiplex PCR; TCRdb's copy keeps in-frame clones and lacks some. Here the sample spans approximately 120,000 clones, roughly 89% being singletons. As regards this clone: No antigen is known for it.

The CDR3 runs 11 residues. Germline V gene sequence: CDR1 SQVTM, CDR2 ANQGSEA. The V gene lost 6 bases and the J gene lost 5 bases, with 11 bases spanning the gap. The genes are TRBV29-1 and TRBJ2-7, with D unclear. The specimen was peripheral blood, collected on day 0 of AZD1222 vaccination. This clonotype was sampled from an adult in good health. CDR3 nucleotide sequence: TGCAGCGTATCTTCTTCCGACGAGCAGTACTTC. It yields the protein CSVSSSDEQYF.